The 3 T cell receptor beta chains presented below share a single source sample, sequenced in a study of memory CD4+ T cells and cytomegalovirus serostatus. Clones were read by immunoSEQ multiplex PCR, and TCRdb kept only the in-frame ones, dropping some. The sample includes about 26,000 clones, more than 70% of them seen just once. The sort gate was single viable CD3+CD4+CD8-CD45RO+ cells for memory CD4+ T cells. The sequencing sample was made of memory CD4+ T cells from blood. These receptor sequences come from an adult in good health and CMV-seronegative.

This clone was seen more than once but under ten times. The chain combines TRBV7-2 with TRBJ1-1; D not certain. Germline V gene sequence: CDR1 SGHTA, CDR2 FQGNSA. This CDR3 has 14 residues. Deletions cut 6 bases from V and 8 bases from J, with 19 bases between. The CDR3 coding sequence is TGTGCCAGCAGTTACGGCGGGGTTGTCACAGAAGCTTTCTTT. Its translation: CASSYGGVVTEAFF.

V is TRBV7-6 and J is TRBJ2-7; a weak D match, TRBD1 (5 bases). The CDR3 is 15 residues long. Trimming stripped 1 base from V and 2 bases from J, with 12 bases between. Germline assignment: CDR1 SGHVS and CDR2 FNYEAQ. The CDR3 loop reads CASSLVGTGPYEQYF. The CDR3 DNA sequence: TGTGCCAGCAGCTTAGTCGGCACAGGACCCTACGAGCAGTACTTC.

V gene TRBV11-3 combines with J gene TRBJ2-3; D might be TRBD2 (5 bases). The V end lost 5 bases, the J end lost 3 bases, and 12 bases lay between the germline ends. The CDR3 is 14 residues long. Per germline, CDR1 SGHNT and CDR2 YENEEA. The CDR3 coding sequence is TGTGCCAGCAGCCCCCTCGGGATTACAGATACGCAGTATTTT. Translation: CASSPLGITDTQYF. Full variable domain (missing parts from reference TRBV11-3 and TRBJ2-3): EAGVVQSPRYKIIEKKQPVAFWCNPISGHNTLYWYLQNLGQGPELLIRYENEEAVDDSQLPKDRFSAERLKGVDSTLKIQPAELGDSAVYLCASSPLGITDTQYFGPGTRLTVL.